This entry lists 13 T cell receptor beta chains sequenced from one sample in a study of T cells in Graves' hyperthyroidism and ophthalmopathy. The source material, RNA transcripts, was used to amplify TCR beta CDR3 regions. HTBI primers drove first-round RT-PCR of the TCR CDR3. TCRdb ran MiXCR on the multiplex PCR reads and lists one entry per CDR3 protein. The table lists hundreds of thousands of distinct CDR3 sequences, less than 30% of them singletons. The material sequenced was blood. The receptors stem from a man aged 35-49 years with Graves' hyperthyroidism that later progressed to Graves' ophthalmopathy.

The chain recombines TRBV5-6 with TRBJ2-5; D may be TRBD1 or TRBD2 (5 bases each). The CDR3 covers 14 residues. CDR1 is SGHDT, CDR2 YYEEEE, per germline. With 4 bases removed from V and 4 bases from J, the gap between germline ends came to 14 bases. DNA for the CDR3: TGTGCCAGCAGCCCCGGGGCTGCAAGAGAGACCCAGTACTTC. Amino acids: CASSPGAARETQYF.

The chain has TRBV10-1 and TRBJ2-7, with D hard to call. The CDR3 runs 13 residues. The V end was cut by 11 bases, the J end by 6 bases, with 20 bases between. CDR1 and CDR2 from the germline V gene are WNHNN and SYGVQD (reference sequence). The CDR3, as DNA: TGCGCCGGCTCCGCTTGGGGTACCGGCGAGCAGTACTTC. As protein: CAGSAWGTGEQYF.

In this sample, this clonotype turned up many times. The CDR3 reads CSASVQAGSYEQYF. CDR3 sequence (DNA): TGCAGTGCTAGCGTACAGGCGGGCTCCTACGAGCAGTACTTC. V usage is TRBV20-1 and J usage is TRBJ2-7; D may correspond to TRBD1 or TRBD2 (5 bases each). V was pared by 3 bases and J by 0 bases, with 12 bases between. The CDR3 consists of 14 residues. CDR1 and CDR2 (germline): DFQATT, SNEGSKA (reference sequence).

This clonotype was observed a single time. The chain recombines TRBV11-2 with TRBJ2-7; 9 nucleotides line up with TRBD2. This CDR3 comprises 16 residues. After removal of 5 bases from V and 3 bases from J, the junction contained 11 bases not matched to a gene. Per germline, CDR1 SGHAT and CDR2 FQNNGV. The chain's CDR3 is CASSPTPLAGLYEQYF. Written as DNA, the CDR3 is TGTGCCAGCAGCCCCACCCCCCTAGCGGGACTCTACGAGCAGTACTTC.

The chain combines TRBV6-5 with TRBJ1-2; D perhaps matches TRBD1 (6 bases). Germline CDR1 is MNHEY and CDR2 is SVGAGI. V was pared by 3 bases and J by 4 bases, with 15 bases between. The CDR3 length is 15 residues. CDR3 DNA: TGTGCCAGCAGTTATTTTGAGACAGGCGGCTATGGCTACACCTTC. Its translation is CASSYFETGGYGYTF.

This clonotype showed up just a few times. The genes are TRBV4-1 and TRBJ2-5, with D unclear. Germline-derived CDR1 and CDR2 are MGHRA and YSYEKL. Trimming left V 1 base short and J 1 base short, with 13 bases between. The CDR3 is 16 amino acids. The CDR3 here is CASSQGRQVAQETQYF. For the CDR3, the DNA is TGCGCCAGCAGCCAAGGTCGGCAGGTAGCCCAAGAGACCCAGTACTTC.

V and J are TRBV12-3 or TRBV12-4 and TRBJ2-7; either TRBD1 or TRBD2 may supply D (5 bases each). Trimming removed 8 bases from V and 2 bases from J, with 16 bases in between. This CDR3 is built from 14 residues. Here the CDR3 reads CASHRRDGPYEQYF. CDR3 bases: TGTGCCAGCCACCGCCGGGACGGACCCTACGAGCAGTACTTC.

This clonotype was seen many times. This chain links TRBV12-3 or TRBV12-4 with TRBJ1-5, with 9 bases that match TRBD1. The length of the CDR3 is 15 residues. The V and J ends lost 5 bases and 4 bases, in that order; junction bases with no gene match: 6. As DNA, the CDR3 is TGTGCCAGCAGTCCATCGACAGGGGGGAATCAGCCCCAGCATTTT. Translating gives CASSPSTGGNQPQHF.

This clonotype was picked up many times. This sequence joins TRBV10-3 and TRBJ2-7; no clear D gene. This CDR3 has 13 amino acids. V gave up 5 bases and J gave up 3 bases, with 11 bases separating them. Germline values: CDR1 ENHRY, CDR2 SYGVKD. The CDR3 protein is CAISSQAGYEQYF. The CDR3 DNA reads TGTGCCATCAGTTCGCAGGCTGGCTACGAGCAGTACTTC.

This chain links TRBV24-1 with TRBJ1-5; D gene uncertain. This CDR3 has 13 amino acids. Trimming took off 7 bases at V and 4 bases at J, with 10 bases between the two ends. Germline V gene sequence: CDR1 KGHDR, CDR2 SFDVKD. The chain's CDR3 is CATREGRNQPQHF. Written as DNA, the CDR3 is TGTGCCACCAGGGAGGGTAGGAATCAGCCCCAGCATTTT.

This clonotype has ten or more counts. The chain has TRBV7-2 and TRBJ1-2; 7 nucleotides line up with TRBD1. The J segment lost 8 bases and the V segment lost 5 bases, leaving 8 bases of the junction unmatched. Germline V lookup: CDR1 SGHTA, CDR2 FQGNSA. The CDR3 runs to 13 residues. In nucleotides, the CDR3 is TGTGCCAGCAGCCCACAGGGGATGGGAGGCTACACCTTC. Translation: CASSPQGMGGYTF.

The V and J genes are TRBV28 and TRBJ2-7; the D gene is possibly TRBD2 (6 bases). Germline assignment: CDR1 MDHEN and CDR2 SYDVKM. Trimming took off 3 bases at V and 7 bases at J, with 13 bases between the two ends. The CDR3 runs to 13 residues. The CDR3 sequence: CASSFGPGREQYF. CDR3 sequence (DNA): TGTGCCAGCAGTTTTGGGCCAGGGAGGGAGCAGTACTTC. Looking up the rest from reference TRBV28 and TRBJ2-7 gives the full variable domain: DVKVTQSSRYLVKRTGEKVFLECVQDMDHENMFWYRQDPGLGLRLIYFSYDVKMKEKGDIPEGYSVSREKKERFSLILESASTNQTSMYLCASSFGPGREQYFGPGTRLTVT.

At least ten counts were recorded for this clonotype. V and J are TRBV25-1 and TRBJ1-1, with 7 bases aligning to TRBD1. In germline, CDR1 is MGHDK, CDR2 SYGVNS. The junction had 8 bases not matched to a gene; V was cut back by 1 base and J by 0 bases. CDR3 size: 17 residues. Written as DNA, the CDR3 is TGTGCCAGCAGTGAATCCTATCGACAGGGTTTGAACACTGAAGCTTTCTTT. This gives the protein CASSESYRQGLNTEAFF.